This T cell receptor (beta chain) was identified during a study of T cells in localized non-small cell lung cancer. Whole-study findings and limits: Longer overall survival was seen with higher T cell density measured in blood. Exceeding tumor, uninvolved adjacent lung had the highest T cell clonality. The study detected a median roughly 61 of the top 100 tumor clones in adjacent lung. Sequencing covered just one tumor region, so heterogeneity cannot be ruled out.

Here immunoSEQ multiplex PCR was the method, and the copy in TCRdb shows in-frame clones only, minus some. The sample has about 5,600 clones, 25% to 30% seen once. This CDR3 spans 17 amino acids. V dropped 4 bases and J dropped 1 base, with 20 bases sitting between them. CDR1 and CDR2 (germline): SGHRS, YFSETQ. This clone was recorded once. The antigen is unknown. The chain joins TRBV5-1 to TRBJ1-1; D remains unclear. This receptor was taken from a female donor over 55 with stage I lung adenocarcinoma. The input for sequencing was lung tumor tissue, taken before any cancer treatment. This CDR3 is CASSPVWVYGSNTEAFF. The DNA for the CDR3 is TGCGCCAGCAGCCCCGTATGGGTTTACGGTTCGAACACTGAAGCTTTCTTT.